These 8 T cell receptor beta chains originate from one sample sequenced in a study of cytomegalovirus exposure and HLA in healthy donors (dated by TCRdb to 2015 to 2018). The library was made by the immunoSEQ multiplex PCR assay. For the multiplex PCR, a mixture combining 60 forward primers for TCR Vbeta segments and 13 reverse primers for TCR Jbeta segments was used. TCRdb mirrors the immuneACCESS table, restricted to in-frame sequences. Some clones are absent from its copies; in checked studies, under half trace to an unresolved V gene, and the reason for the others is unknown. The sample includes 200,000 or so clones, with roughly 87% observed a single time. The ten largest make up approximately 0.23% of the sample. Sample: PBMCs. The receptors originated from a girl under three years old in good health and CMV-seronegative.

This chain connects TRBV5-1 to TRBJ2-3; the D gene is possibly TRBD2 (6 bases). The V gene's germline CDR1 is SGHRS and CDR2 YFSETQ. The V and J ends lost 4 bases and 7 bases respectively, with 19 bases between them. The CDR3 contains 15 residues. CDR3 protein: CASSPPGLDANTQYF. The CDR3 DNA reads TGCGCCAGCAGCCCGCCGGGACTGGACGCTAATACGCAGTATTTT.

V is TRBV10-3 and J is TRBJ2-3; maybe TRBD1 (5 bases). The CDR3 runs to 13 residues. Germline-derived CDR1 and CDR2 are ENHRY and SYGVKD. V was cut by 11 bases and J by 1 base, with 13 bases left in between. CDR3 DNA sequence: TGTGCCGCTAGGGGTGGGGGCACAGATACGCAGTATTTT. Encoded protein: CAARGGGTDTQYF.

CDR3 region: CASSQRTGRPPFVTSYEQYF. CDR3 DNA: TGCGCCAGCAGCCAGAGGACAGGGCGGCCGCCCTTTGTGACTTCCTACGAGCAGTACTTC. The chain couples TRBV4-1 to TRBJ2-7; 8 nucleotides line up with TRBD1. With 3 bases clipped from V and 1 base from J, the junction kept 20 bases outside the gene matches. This CDR3 spans 20 amino acids. CDR1 and CDR2 (germline): MGHRA, YSYEKL.

The gene calls are TRBV21-1 and TRBJ1-1. TRBV21-1 is shown as a pseudogene. The CDR3 sequence is 15 residues long. CDR3 protein: CASSFPGNMNTEAFF. CDR3 nucleotides: TGTGCCAGCAGCTTCCCCGGGAACATGAACACTGAAGCTTTCTTT.

The chain joins TRBV5-6 to TRBJ2-1; 7 nucleotides agree with TRBD2. The germline CDR1 and CDR2 sequences are SGHDT and YYEEEE. The CDR3 extends over 13 amino acids. V lost 5 bases to trimming and J lost 16 bases; unmatched junction nucleotides: 15. The CDR3 region has the DNA TGTGCCAGCAGTTCCTTTCGACTAGCATTCATCTTCTTC. Translation gives CASSSFRLAFIFF.

This clone was counted once. The V and J genes are TRBV7-9 and TRBJ2-1, with 9 positions matching TRBD2. CDR3 length: 15 amino acids. Losses at the gene ends were 5 bases for V and 4 bases for J; bases not matched to a gene: 6. Germline values: CDR1 SEHNR, CDR2 FQNEAQ (reference sequence). CDR3 coding DNA: TGTGCCAGCAGCGACCAGCGGGGGGTTTACAATGAGCAGTTCTTC. Translating gives CASSDQRGVYNEQFF.

This chain links TRBV6-6 with TRBJ1-1; 8 bases are a match to TRBD1. CDR1 is MNHNY, CDR2 SVGAGI, per germline (reference sequence). Unmatched junction bases numbered 0, after V lost 2 bases and J lost 4 bases. The CDR3 consists of 13 residues. CDR3 DNA sequence: TGTGCCAGCAGTTACGGACAGGGCACTGAAGCTTTCTTT. This sequence encodes CASSYGQGTEAFF.

The CDR3 here is CAWSRPGEGVYQPQHF. The CDR3 DNA follows: TGTGCCTGGAGCCGTCCGGGGGAGGGGGTCTATCAGCCCCAGCATTTT. The genes are TRBV30 and TRBJ1-5, with D possibly TRBD1 on 6 matching bases. The CDR3 spans 16 residues. Germline V gives CDR1 GTSNPN, CDR2 SVGIG (reference sequence). V dropped 3 bases and J dropped 5 bases, with 20 bases sitting between them.